The 16 T cell receptor beta chains reported below all come from one sample, sequenced in a study of human T cells and chemical hapten exposure. TCRdb called the RACE reads again in MiXCR, with one record for every CDR3 protein. Of roughly 130,000 distinct CDR3 sequences listed, 10% to 12% are singletons. As for time point: patch test 3, about 24 weeks after DPC sensitization. This sample's treatment: therapeutic diphenylcyclopropenone sensitization with weekly scalp DPC. The sample was whole blood, taken in connection with sensitization to the hapten diphenylcyclopropenone (DPC). The receptors come from a woman in her forties or fifties with alopecia areata. Some clones in this sample may be carry-over from other donors' samples.

This clonotype was picked up a small number of times. V and J are TRBV29-1 and TRBJ1-4; TRBD1 aligns across 10 bases. J was trimmed by 8 bases and V by 7 bases; bases with no gene match: 4. CDR3 size: 12 residues. The germline V gene encodes CDR1 SQVTM and CDR2 ANQGSEA. CDR3 bases: TGCAGCGCCAGGGACAGGGGCGAAAAACTGTTTTTT. This gives the protein CSARDRGEKLFF.

The chain employs TRBV27 and TRBJ1-2; 7 bases are shared with TRBD1. The CDR3 is 16 residues long. The germline V gene encodes CDR1 MNHEY and CDR2 SMNVEV (reference sequence). Losses at the gene ends were 7 bases for V and 5 bases for J; bases not matched to a gene: 16. The CDR3 protein is CASKDPTGEERYGYTF. CDR3 nucleotide sequence: TGTGCCAGCAAAGATCCCACAGGGGAAGAACGGTATGGCTACACCTTC.

This clonotype has ten or more counts. This rearrangement joins TRBV12-3 or TRBV12-4 to TRBJ2-7, with 9 bases matching TRBD2. The CDR3 consists of 16 residues. V lost 6 bases, J lost 1 base, and 10 bases stayed unmatched. The CDR3 sequence: CASSPYGGRESYEQYF. As DNA, the CDR3 is TGTGCCAGCAGCCCTTACGGCGGGAGGGAGTCCTACGAGCAGTACTTC.

The V call is TRBV12-3 or TRBV12-4, the J call TRBJ1-5, with D possibly TRBD1 on 5 matching bases. The CDR3 is 14 amino acids. Trimming pared 1 base from V and 7 bases from J, leaving 11 bases between. The CDR3 protein is CASSLGTTAQPQHF. CDR3 nucleotides: TGTGCCAGCAGTTTAGGGACAACTGCACAGCCCCAGCATTTT.

This clonotype has at least ten counts. The CDR3 nucleotides are TGTGCCAGCTCACCATGGATTAACACAGATACGCAGTATTTT. It specifies CASSPWINTDTQYF. The chain joins TRBV18 to TRBJ2-3; no reliable D call. The V gene's germline CDR1 is KGHSH and CDR2 LQKENI. Trimming cost V 2 bases and J 2 bases, with 8 bases left between them. The CDR3 is 14 amino acids.

This clonotype was observed at least ten times. The rearrangement uses TRBV12-3 or TRBV12-4 and TRBJ2-1, with 8 bases identical to TRBD2. This CDR3 has 13 amino acids. V shed 5 bases, J shed 15 bases, and the junction held 12 bases outside the gene matches. CDR3 coding DNA: TGTGCCAGCAGTCGCCGAGGAGCGGGGGACCCGTTCTTC. Residues: CASSRRGAGDPFF.

This clonotype came up once. This may come from a read error, since a much larger clone is one base off. The chain links TRBV14 to TRBJ2-7; perhaps D is TRBD1 or TRBD2 (5 bases each). The CDR3 totals 15 residues. Between the trimmed V and J ends, which lost 2 bases and 5 bases, there was a span of 16 bases. CDR1 is SGHDN, CDR2 FVKESK, per germline. CDR3 nucleotides: TGTGCCAGCAGCCAAATTCAAAGGGGACCACACGAGCAGTACTTC. Translation: CASSQIQRGPHEQYF.

The V gene is TRBV4-2, the J gene TRBJ1-1; D gene uncertain. The germline V gene has CDR1 LGHNA and CDR2 YNFKEQ. The V gene lost 0 bases and the J gene lost 5 bases, with 4 bases spanning the gap. CDR3 length equals 12 residues. DNA for the CDR3: TGTGCCAGCAGCCAAGATGAGACTGAAGCTTTCTTT. Translation gives CASSQDETEAFF.

The V call is TRBV20-1, the J call TRBJ2-2; 12 bases align to TRBD2. With 6 bases clipped from V and 6 bases from J, the junction kept 8 bases outside the gene matches. The CDR3 totals 15 residues. Germline V gene lookup returns CDR1 DFQATT and CDR2 SNEGSKA (reference sequence). CDR3: CSAIPASGRAGELFF. Here the CDR3 DNA reads TGCAGTGCCATACCCGCTAGCGGGAGGGCCGGGGAGCTGTTTTTT.

This clonotype was seen a handful of times. The gene calls are TRBV24-1 and TRBJ2-7; 7 positions match TRBD1. With 0 bases clipped from V and 6 bases from J, the junction kept 4 bases outside the gene matches. Looked up from germline, CDR1 is KGHDR and CDR2 is SFDVKD. The CDR3 extends over 14 amino acids. In DNA form, the CDR3 reads TGTGCCACCAGTGATTTGCGGTCAGGGGGCGAGCAGTACTTC. This translates into CATSDLRSGGEQYF.

This clonotype was seen a few times. The rearrangement links TRBV4-2 to TRBJ1-6; D unresolved. The CDR3 runs to 15 residues. The V gene lost 0 bases and the J gene lost 7 bases, with 10 bases spanning the gap. Per the germline V gene, CDR1 is LGHNA and CDR2 is YNFKEQ. CDR3 sequence (DNA): TGTGCCAGCAGCCAAGATCTGACGGTCAATTCACCCCTCCACTTT. Its translation is CASSQDLTVNSPLHF.

This clonotype was counted many times. This chain joins TRBV5-1 and TRBJ2-7; TRBD1 or TRBD2 may be the D gene (7 bases each). Germline CDR1 reads SGHRS; CDR2 reads YFSETQ. V lost 7 bases and J lost 4, with 9 bases in between. The CDR3 loop spans 11 amino acids. CDR3 bases: TGCGCCAGCCAGGGGGGGTACGAGCAGTACTTC. Amino acids: CASQGGYEQYF. Combining the CDR3 with reference TRBV5-1 and TRBJ2-7 gives the whole variable domain KAGVTQTPRYLIKTRGQQVTLSCSPISGHRSVSWYQQTPGQGLQFLFEYFSETQRNKGNFPGRFSGRQFSNSRSEMNVSTLELGDSALYLCASQGGYEQYFGPGTRLTVT.

The CDR3 protein is CASSFNAPGVNYGYTF. The CDR3 DNA reads as TGTGCCAGCAGCTTCAATGCGCCAGGCGTTAACTATGGCTACACCTTC. This chain links TRBV7-8 with TRBJ1-2; D not resolved. There are 16 residues in the CDR3. With 3 bases removed from V and 1 base from J, the gap between germline ends came to 15 bases. Germline V CDR1 and CDR2: SGHVS, FQNEAQ.

In its sample, this clonotype was seen many times. The chain uses TRBV20-1 and TRBJ2-7, with TRBD2 matching 8 bases. This CDR3 is built from 12 residues. Germline CDR1 and CDR2: DFQATT and SNEGSKA (reference sequence). Germline trimming cut 3 bases from V and 4 bases from J; bases unmatched to any gene: 2. The CDR3 DNA sequence: TGCAGTGCTAGCAGCGGGAGTTACGAGCAGTACTTC. It codes for CSASSGSYEQYF.

The chain uses TRBV5-1 and TRBJ2-1; 8 bases are a match to TRBD2. V gave up 1 base and J gave up 4 bases; unmatched junction bases: 1. Germline loops: CDR1 SGHRS, CDR2 YFSETQ. The CDR3 contains 14 residues. CDR3 in amino acids: CASSLREGYNEQFF. The DNA for the CDR3 is TGCGCCAGCAGCTTGCGGGAGGGATACAATGAGCAGTTCTTC.

V gene TRBV4-3 combines with J gene TRBJ1-3; maybe TRBD1 (6 bases). The CDR3 runs to 15 residues. Germline lookup yields CDR1 LGHNA and CDR2 YSLEER. V was trimmed by 4 bases and J by 0 bases, leaving 10 bases between them. The CDR3 here is CASSPTGTSGNTIYF. The CDR3 nucleotides read TGCGCCAGCAGCCCGACAGGAACCTCTGGAAACACCATATATTTT.